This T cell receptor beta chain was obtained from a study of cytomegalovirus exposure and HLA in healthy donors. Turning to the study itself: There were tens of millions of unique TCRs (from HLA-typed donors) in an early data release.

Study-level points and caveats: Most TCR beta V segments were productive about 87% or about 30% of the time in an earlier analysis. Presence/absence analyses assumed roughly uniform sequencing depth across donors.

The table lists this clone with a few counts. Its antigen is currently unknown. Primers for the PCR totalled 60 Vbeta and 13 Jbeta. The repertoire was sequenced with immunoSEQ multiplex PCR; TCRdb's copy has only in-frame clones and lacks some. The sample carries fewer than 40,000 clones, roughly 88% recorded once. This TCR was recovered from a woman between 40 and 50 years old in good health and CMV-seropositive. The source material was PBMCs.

The CDR3 reads CASSFERINSPLHF. For the CDR3, the DNA is TGTGCCAGCAGTTTCGAGCGAATTAATTCACCCCTCCACTTT. The genes are TRBV6-5 and TRBJ1-6; D gene ambiguous. The CDR3 runs to 14 residues. The germline V gene has CDR1 MNHEY and CDR2 SVGAGI. V gave up 4 bases and J gave up 6 bases, with 10 bases separating them.